One sample yielded the 23 T cell receptor beta chains listed below, sequenced in a study of T cell responses to AZD1222 COVID-19 vaccine. TCRdb keeps only in-frame clones here, not all; method: immunoSEQ multiplex PCR. The sample records about 140,000 clones, approximately 90% being singletons. The sample was peripheral blood, taken 28 days after the second AZD1222 dose. The source is an adult who received the AZD1222 COVID-19 vaccine.

The chain couples TRBV28 to TRBJ1-1, with no clear D. Germline CDR1 MDHEN, CDR2 SYDVKM. The CDR3 is made up of 13 amino acids. The V and J ends lost 2 bases and 7 bases respectively, with 11 bases between them. As DNA, the CDR3 is TGTGCCAGCAGTTTAGTGCAGACCGGTGAAGCTTTCTTT. This gives the protein CASSLVQTGEAFF.

This chain links TRBV12-5 with TRBJ2-5, with D uncertain. Germline V lookup: CDR1 LGHNT, CDR2 FRNRAP. V was pared by 5 bases and J by 5 bases, with 6 bases between. The CDR3 extends over 11 amino acids. CDR3 DNA: TGTGCTAGTGGTCTCGAGGAGACCCAGTACTTC. Its translation: CASGLEETQYF.

This chain connects TRBV7-3 to TRBJ1-1, with D unclear. CDR3 length: 13 residues. With 2 bases removed from V and 1 base from J, the gap between germline ends came to 5 bases. The germline V gene has CDR1 SGHTA and CDR2 FQGTGA. Here the CDR3 DNA reads TGTGCCAGCAGCTTAGGCTCGAACACTGAAGCTTTCTTT. Translation gives CASSLGSNTEAFF.

The chain combines TRBV6-5 with TRBJ2-6, with a possible D match to TRBD2 (7 bases). Trimming took off 6 bases at V and 14 bases at J, with 11 bases between the two ends. CDR3 length equals 11 residues. Germline CDR1 MNHEY, CDR2 SVGAGI. The CDR3 nucleotides are TGTGCCAGCAGCCCGGGGGGCCTCCTGACTTTC. Protein sequence: CASSPGGLLTF.

The V call is TRBV12-5, the J call TRBJ2-1; 8 bases fit TRBD1. CDR3 length equals 17 residues. V lost 0 bases and J lost 1; bases outside the gene matches: 5. Germline V CDR1 and CDR2: LGHNT, FRNRAP. CDR3 sequence reads: CASGLVNRQGSYNEQFF. DNA for the CDR3: TGTGCTAGTGGTTTGGTAAATCGACAGGGGTCCTACAATGAGCAGTTCTTC. Supplemented by reference TRBV12-5 and TRBJ2-1, the full variable domain reads DARVTQTPRHKVTEMGQEVTMRCQPILGHNTVFWYRQTMMQGLELLAYFRNRAPLDDSGMPKDRFSAEMPDATLATLKIQPSEPRDSAVYFCASGLVNRQGSYNEQFFGPGTRLTVL.

The V and J genes are TRBV4-1 and TRBJ2-3, with D possibly TRBD2 on 6 matching bases. This CDR3 is 15 amino acids long. Trimming cost V 3 bases and J 0 bases, with 10 bases left between them. The V gene's germline CDR1 is MGHRA and CDR2 YSYEKL. CDR3 in DNA: TGCGCCAGCAGCCAGCTTAGCGGTAGCACAGATACGCAGTATTTT. Its protein product is CASSQLSGSTDTQYF.

The CDR3 sequence is CASSTLTAVAKNIQYF. The CDR3 region has the DNA TGTGCCAGTAGTACCCTGACAGCGGTAGCCAAAAACATTCAGTACTTC. The rearrangement uses TRBV19 and TRBJ2-4, with D possibly being TRBD1 or TRBD2 (5 bases each). The germline V gene has CDR1 LNHDA and CDR2 SQIVND (reference sequence). The CDR3 sequence is 16 residues long. V gave up 4 bases and J gave up 0 bases, with 13 bases separating them.

J is TRBJ2-7 and V is TRBV5-5; no definite D call. The germline CDR1 and CDR2 sequences are SGHKS and YYEKEE (reference sequence). Trimming stripped 3 bases from V and 1 base from J, with 17 bases between. This CDR3 is 16 amino acids long. The CDR3 DNA reads TGTGCCAGCAGCTCCGGCCCAGGAACTTTGTCCTACGAGCAGTACTTC. Its protein is CASSSGPGTLSYEQYF.

The V gene is TRBV6-5, the J gene TRBJ2-1, with D perhaps TRBD2 (6 bases). The CDR3 covers 12 residues. Germline assignment: CDR1 MNHEY and CDR2 SVGAGI. V lost 2 bases and J lost 10, with 9 bases in between. The CDR3 region is CASSYHRGEQFF. The CDR3 coding sequence is TGTGCCAGCAGTTACCACCGGGGGGAGCAGTTCTTC.

The chain combines TRBV7-9 with TRBJ2-5; perhaps TRBD2 as D (6 bases). The CDR3 has 15 amino acids. Trimming took off 6 bases at V and 5 bases at J, with 19 bases between the two ends. Germline CDR1 reads SEHNR; CDR2 reads FQNEAQ (reference sequence). This chain's CDR3 is CASSLPGAGVETQYF. CDR3 coding DNA: TGTGCCAGCAGTCTTCCGGGAGCTGGCGTTGAGACCCAGTACTTC. Full variable domain (outside the CDR3, taken from reference TRBV7-9 and TRBJ2-5): DTGVSQNPRHKITKRGQNVTFRCDPISEHNRLYWYRQTLGQGPEFLTYFQNEAQLEKSRLLSDRFSAERPKGSFSTLEIQRTEQGDSAMYLCASSLPGAGVETQYFGPGTRLLVL.

The chain couples TRBV2 to TRBJ1-5; tentative D call: TRBD1 (5 bases). With 6 bases removed from V and 0 bases from J, the gap between germline ends came to 12 bases. From germline, CDR1 is SNHLY and CDR2 FYNNEI. The CDR3 has 15 residues. Here the CDR3 reads CASSVDRYSNQPQHF. The CDR3 DNA reads as TGTGCCAGCAGCGTCGACAGATATAGCAATCAGCCCCAGCATTTT.

The J gene is TRBJ1-2, the V gene TRBV7-2; D call uncertain. Trimming shortened V by 5 bases and J by 6 bases, and 19 bases separated the two germline ends. This CDR3 has 15 amino acids. From germline, CDR1 is SGHTA and CDR2 FQGNSA. Written as DNA, the CDR3 is TGTGCCAGCAGCGTAAGCCCAGGCCGGCATAATGGCTACACCTTC. Translated: CASSVSPGRHNGYTF.

This clone was observed a single time. The chain carries TRBV6-1 and TRBJ2-2, with TRBD2 as a possible D gene (7 bases). The germline CDR1 and CDR2 sequences are MNHNS and SASEGT. The CDR3 runs to 16 residues. V lost 4 bases and J lost 5, with 17 bases in between. CDR3 region: CASSAGPGGGTGELFF. CDR3 coding DNA: TGTGCCAGCAGTGCAGGCCCGGGGGGCGGGACCGGGGAGCTGTTTTTT.

The V call is TRBV10-3, the J call TRBJ2-5; D gene ambiguous. V gave up 6 bases and J gave up 0 bases, with 11 bases separating them. The CDR3 runs 14 residues. Germline V gene sequence: CDR1 ENHRY, CDR2 SYGVKD. The CDR3 bases are TGTGCCATCAGGGCGGACGGGTACCAAGAGACCCAGTACTTC. Translated: CAIRADGYQETQYF.

The rearrangement links TRBV27 to TRBJ2-7; D possibly corresponds to TRBD1 (5 bases). CDR1 and CDR2 from the germline V gene are MNHEY and SMNVEV (reference sequence). Trimming pared 4 bases from V and 1 base from J, leaving 14 bases between. This CDR3 has 15 amino acids. CDR3 amino acids: CASSSGTGRSYEQYF. In DNA form, the CDR3 reads TGTGCCAGCAGTTCCGGAACAGGACGTTCCTACGAGCAGTACTTC.

The rearrangement uses TRBV6-5 and TRBJ1-2; 8 positions match TRBD1. Trimming cost V 5 bases and J 0 bases; bases outside gene matches: 5. The CDR3 runs to 15 residues. Germline lookup yields CDR1 MNHEY and CDR2 SVGAGI. CDR3 amino acids: CASSRRQGTNYGYTF. The CDR3 DNA reads TGTGCCAGCAGTCGACGACAGGGGACTAACTATGGCTACACCTTC.

The gene calls are TRBV9 and TRBJ2-3; 7 nucleotides match TRBD1. CDR3 length equals 16 residues. Per the germline V gene, CDR1 is SGDLS and CDR2 is YYNGEE. Trimming removed 3 bases from V and 2 bases from J; junction bases left unmatched: 9. CDR3 DNA: TGTGCCAGCAGCGACCGGACAGGTCAATCCACAGATACGCAGTATTTT. Encoded protein: CASSDRTGQSTDTQYF.

In DNA, the CDR3 is TGTGCCACCAGCAGAGAAGGCAGTAATCATGGCTACACCTTC. Translation: CATSREGSNHGYTF. J is TRBJ1-2 and V is TRBV15; D call uncertain. This CDR3 has 14 residues. V was clipped by 0 bases and J by 6 bases, with 11 bases between them. CDR1 LNHNV and CDR2 YYDKDF come from the germline V gene (reference sequence). The entire variable domain, with the rest obtained from reference TRBV15 and TRBJ1-2, is as follows: DAMVIQNPRYQVTQFGKPVTLSCSQTLNHNVMYWYQQKSSQAPKLLFHYYDKDFNNEADTPDNFQSRRPNTSFCFLDIRSPGLGDTAMYLCATSREGSNHGYTFGSGTRLTVV.

Details on this clone: The sample carries other DNA sequences with the same CDR3. The CDR3 sequence is CASSVGGGAYNEQFF. In DNA, the CDR3 is TGTGCCAGCAGCGTGGGCGGGGGGGCCTACAATGAGCAGTTCTTC. This rearrangement joins TRBV9 to TRBJ2-1, with 9 positions matching TRBD2. The germline gives CDR1 SGDLS, CDR2 YYNGEE. This CDR3 comprises 15 residues. The ends lost 2 bases at V and 2 bases at J; junction bases unmatched: 2.

The J gene is TRBJ1-3, the V gene TRBV6-5; 11 positions match TRBD1. Germline loops: CDR1 MNHEY, CDR2 SVGAGI. The CDR3 is 15 residues long. The trim removed 6 bases at V and 4 bases at J, leaving 5 bases unmatched. The CDR3 spells CASRGTGGSGNTIYF. CDR3 coding DNA: TGTGCCAGCAGAGGGACAGGGGGAAGCGGAAACACCATATATTTT.

The rearrangement joins TRBV5-1 to TRBJ1-2; D ambiguous. This CDR3 comprises 14 residues. V was shortened by 0 bases and J by 2 bases, with 8 bases between the two germline ends. The germline gives CDR1 SGHRS, CDR2 YFSETQ. The CDR3 loop reads CASSLEQTNYGYTF. CDR3 nucleotides: TGCGCCAGCAGCTTGGAACAGACAAACTATGGCTACACCTTC.

The V and J genes are TRBV18 and TRBJ2-5; 9 nucleotides agree with TRBD2. With V trimmed by 4 bases and J by 1 base, 4 bases remained unmatched. Germline V gives CDR1 KGHSH, CDR2 LQKENI. The CDR3 spans 15 residues. CDR3 in DNA: TGTGCCAGCTCACGGAGCGGGGGGTCCCAAGAGACCCAGTACTTC. This sequence encodes CASSRSGGSQETQYF.

CDR3 coding DNA: TGCGCCAGCAGCTTGGTGGCAGGGTCCCACGAGCAGTACTTC. It translates to CASSLVAGSHEQYF. V is TRBV5-1 and J is TRBJ2-7; D possibly corresponds to TRBD1 (5 bases). CDR3 length: 14 amino acids. Germline values: CDR1 SGHRS, CDR2 YFSETQ. The germline V and J ends were trimmed by 0 bases and 5 bases, with 12 bases remaining between them.